Presented here are 2 T cell receptor beta chains from one specimen sequenced in a study of identical twins. TCRdb re-analysed the 5' RACE reads in MiXCR, keeping a single row per CDR3 protein. The sample includes some 300,000 distinct CDR3 sequences, roughly an eighth of them seen just once. These data also featured in a second study, about yellow fever vaccine responses in identical twins.

Sequencing was done on a sample of CD8+ T cells sorted from blood. Receptors were obtained from a woman aged 18-29 years in good health.

The table lists this clonotype with a few counts. This chain links TRBV7-9 with TRBJ2-1; D possibly matches TRBD1 or TRBD2 (6 bases each). The CDR3 loop spans 12 amino acids. Germline V lookup: CDR1 SEHNR, CDR2 FQNEAQ (reference sequence). The ends were cut back, 6 bases at V and 12 bases at J, with 15 bases in the middle. The CDR3 bases are TGTGCCAGCAGAAACGGGGGCGCCTGGCAGTTCTTC. It encodes CASRNGGAWQFF.

The chain uses TRBV5-1 and TRBJ2-7; D not resolved. Germline-derived CDR1 and CDR2 are SGHRS and YFSETQ. The CDR3 is 14 amino acids. V lost 5 bases and J lost 3, with 15 bases in between. DNA for the CDR3: TGCGCCAGCAGTATGGGAAATTTTCTCTACGAGCAGTACTTC. Translated: CASSMGNFLYEQYF.